The sequence of this T cell receptor beta chain was determined in a study of blood T cell repertoires in COVID-19 (dated by TCRdb to the early 2020s). At the level of the whole study: Collaborator samples came from the United States, Italy and Spain and covered acute and convalescent phases of COVID-19. The prospective study material was composed of cDNA or gDNA derived from T cells, B-cell-depleted T cells, or PBMCs. Deeply sampled blood TCRbeta repertoires from subjects exposed to, actively infected with, or recovered from COVID-19 were included in the dataset. The repertoires were released in a freely available public database meant as a resource for research on the immune response to SARS-CoV-2. Samples were obtained from the ongoing ImmuneRACE study (first 160 participants) and from 1,254 subjects provided by 6 global collaborators. The sample metadata nearly always contained a de-identified subject ID, COVID-19 status, age in years and sex. Where available, HLA class I and class II types were obtained from metadata supplied by the sample provider rather than from assay-based typing. What the work shows at the level of the full study, not this receptor alone: How much clinical and demographic metadata was included differed by source and by participant, and the metadata was provided uncurated.

The CDR3 covers 16 residues, taking in both the cysteine and the phenylalanine. Only the CDR3 DNA stays, 48 bases, in frame from base 1. The germline V and J ends show losses of 5 bases and 2 bases respectively, and no gene match explains 7 bases of the junction. From a lookup of the germline V gene, CDR1 and CDR2 are SGHDN and FVKESK. Whole blood was collected in K2EDTA tubes by collaborating institutions according to the institutions' own protocols. Collaborator samples were shipped for TCRbeta analysis as frozen whole blood, isolated PBMCs, or DNA extracted from either sample type. TCRbeta CDR3 regions were amplified from genomic DNA using the immunoSEQ Assay, a bias-controlled multiplex PCR. As for the authors' bioinformatics: The number of nucleated cells in each sample was estimated from the amplification of reference gene primers within the assay. To quantify the absolute abundance of each unique TCRbeta CDR3 rearrangement, sequence reads were collapsed and filtered. For each sample, productive Simpson clonality was calculated as the square root of Simpson's diversity index over productive rearrangements. TCRdb stores this immuneACCESS table with in-frame sequences only. Part of the clones is absent; in the studies checked, under half of the shortfall reflects unresolved V genes, and no reason is known for the rest. V and J calls and clone size are copied from that table; D and trimming were computed from the DNA. The sample table shows around 200,000 clones, and 60% to 85% are seen once. 4.5% to 7% of the sample lies in the top ten.

Points on this clone: What antigen it recognizes has not been identified. One base away there is no much larger clone; base qualities are not given.

The chain joins TRBV14 to TRBJ2-1, and 9 junctional nucleotides match TRBD2. The source of this sequence is a woman aged 70-85 years with acute or convalescent COVID-19. Sequences were obtained from peripheral blood. The base sequence is TGTGCCAGCAGCGGGCTAGCGGGACGTCCCTACAATGAGCAGTTCTTC. This is translated as CASSGLAGRPYNEQFF. Where the CDR3 stops, the reference TRBV14 and TRBJ2-1 genes take over; the full variable domain is EAGVTQFPSHSVIEKGQTVTLRCDPISGHDNLYWYRRVMGKEIKFLLHFVKESKQDESGMPNNRFLAERTGGTYSTLKVQPAELEDSGVYFCASSGLAGRPYNEQFFGPGTRLTVL.